This T cell receptor beta chain originates from a study of cytomegalovirus exposure and HLA in healthy donors. There are a few counts of this clone. Germline V gene lookup returns CDR1 SSHAT and CDR2 FNYEAQ (reference sequence). V gave up 1 base and J gave up 5 bases, with 9 bases separating them. The CDR3 sequence is 13 residues long. PCR employed 60 Vbeta and 13 Jbeta primers. The assay was immunoSEQ multiplex PCR, and TCRdb's table has in-frame clones only and misses some. The sample contains 98,000 or so clones, about 76% of which appear only once. The chain recombines TRBV7-7 with TRBJ2-7, with D unresolved. This clonotype was obtained from a human donor in good health. The source material was PBMCs. The CDR3 nucleotides read TGTGCCAGCAGCTTAGTCGGTTCGGACGAGCAGTACTTC. Translating it yields CASSLVGSDEQYF.